This entry concerns a single TCR beta chain. Its antigen is not identified. This specimen comes from a study of cytomegalovirus exposure and HLA in healthy donors. Across the whole study: Earlier, some 170 million T cells were analyzed, and around 100 million unique TCR beta sequences were found among them. General study findings and limits: In presence/absence analyses, roughly uniform sequencing depth across donors was assumed. The authors listed approximately 150 TCR beta chains as cytomegalovirus-associated.

With 60 Vbeta and 13 Jbeta primers, the PCR was carried out. Some clones are missing from TCRdb's copy, which holds only in-frame ones; the method was immunoSEQ multiplex PCR. The profile covers 170,000 or so clones, with over 70% appearing a single time and approximately 3.7% taken by the ten largest. Samples came from healthy bone marrow donors. This CDR3 is built from 15 residues. V was pared by 4 bases and J by 4 bases, with 9 bases of the junction left unmatched. Germline V gene data show CDR1 as LNHDA and CDR2 as SQIVND (reference sequence). This TCR was recovered from a woman aged 55 to 70 in good health and CMV-seropositive. The sample comprised PBMCs. The V and J genes are TRBV19 and TRBJ1-1; TRBD1 aligns across 7 bases. CDR3 loop: CASSTREGGGTEAFF. Written as DNA, the CDR3 is TGTGCCAGTAGTACCCGCGAAGGGGGCGGCACTGAAGCTTTCTTT.